The 30 T cell receptor beta chains below were found in one sample sequenced in a study of TIL therapy for anti-PD-1-resistant metastatic lung cancer. The time point was: pre-treatment sample, taken before nivolumab and TIL therapy. Most excised metastases sampled were pleural nodules or supraclavicular lymph nodes. Sequencing used immunoSEQ v3. Generated by immunoSEQ multiplex PCR, the TCRdb table keeps only in-frame clones and is missing some. The repertoire holds roughly 9,800 clones, with 50% to 65% as singletons. The sequencing here drew on tumor tissue, taken at baseline. The receptors shown here come from a person aged 25-79 years with non-small cell lung cancer.

The rearrangement uses TRBV5-6 and TRBJ1-3; a possible D gene is TRBD1 (5 bases). Trimming took off 3 bases at V and 3 bases at J, with 16 bases between the two ends. Germline V CDR1 and CDR2: SGHDT, YYEEEE. The CDR3 loop spans 16 amino acids. As DNA, the CDR3 is TGTGCCAGCAGCTCCCCCGGGGCGGGGGTTGGAAACACCATATATTTT. Encoded protein: CASSSPGAGVGNTIYF.

V and J are TRBV23-1 and TRBJ2-4; tentative D call: TRBD2 (5 bases). TRBV23-1 is an open reading frame, and its role is uncertain. V lost 6 bases, J lost 6 bases, and 24 bases lay in between. This CDR3 is built from 17 residues. CDR3: CASSKQFTEALLNIQYF. The CDR3 region has the DNA TGCGCCAGCAGCAAGCAATTTACGGAGGCACTATTAAACATTCAGTACTTC.

This chain connects TRBV2 to TRBJ2-5; 15 bases agree with TRBD2. The CDR3 covers 15 residues. CDR1 and CDR2 (germline): SNHLY, FYNNEI. Germline trimming cut 6 bases from V and 4 bases from J; bases unmatched to any gene: 3. CDR3 DNA sequence: TGTGCCAGCAGCGGGACTAGCGGGAGGACAGAGACCCAGTACTTC. Protein sequence: CASSGTSGRTETQYF.

This clone was observed a single time. The V gene is TRBV6-5, the J gene TRBJ1-6; no clear D. The CDR3 loop spans 15 amino acids. The germline CDR1 and CDR2 sequences are MNHEY and SVGAGI. Trimming took off 7 bases at V and 8 bases at J, with 18 bases between the two ends. CDR3 nucleotide sequence: TGTGCCAGCACCGAACGGCTAAATCAGGATTCACCCCTCCACTTT. This translates into CASTERLNQDSPLHF.

This chain links TRBV15 with TRBJ1-4, with TRBD1 as a possible D gene (6 bases). The CDR3 has 15 amino acids. Trimming pared 0 bases from V and 5 bases from J, leaving 10 bases between. The germline gives CDR1 LNHNV, CDR2 YYDKDF (reference sequence). The CDR3 coding sequence is TGTGCCACCAGCAGAGATCAGGGGCGGAATGAAAAACTGTTTTTT. Amino acids: CATSRDQGRNEKLFF.

This clone has a handful of counts. The rearrangement links TRBV6-5 to TRBJ2-5, with 8 bases lining up with TRBD2. Germline-derived CDR1 and CDR2 are MNHEY and SVGAGI. The CDR3 contains 14 residues. With 5 bases clipped from V and 5 bases from J, the junction kept 7 bases outside the gene matches. In DNA, the CDR3 is TGTGCCAGCAGTCTCCGGGGGGGCTGGGAGACCCAGTACTTC. This encodes CASSLRGGWETQYF.

The V gene is TRBV19, the J gene TRBJ2-2; no clear D gene. In germline, CDR1 is LNHDA, CDR2 SQIVND (reference sequence). Trimming removed 5 bases at V and 5 bases at J, with 6 bases between. The CDR3 spans 12 residues. CDR3 nucleotides: TGTGCCAGTAGTCACCTTACCGGGGAGCTGTTTTTT. Residues: CASSHLTGELFF.

J is TRBJ1-3 and V is TRBV5-1; 9 nucleotides align to TRBD1. Trimming cost V 1 base and J 1 base; bases outside gene matches: 6. CDR1 and CDR2 from the germline V gene are SGHRS and YFSETQ. The CDR3 runs 17 residues. In DNA, the CDR3 is TGCGCCAGCAGCTTGCAAGGGACAGGGACATCTGGAAACACCATATATTTT. Translated, it gives CASSLQGTGTSGNTIYF.

On this clone itself: The junction departs from germline at one end; a sequencing error may be responsible. The J gene is TRBJ2-5, the V gene TRBV7-2, with 14 bases identical to TRBD2. Germline values: CDR1 SGHTA, CDR2 FQGNSA. This CDR3 has 16 residues. CDR3 DNA: TGTGCCAGCAGCTTAGGACTAGCGGGGGGGCAAGGGACCCAGTACTTC. It is translated as CASSLGLAGGQGTQYF. Full variable domain (missing parts from reference TRBV7-2 and TRBJ2-5): GAGVSQSPSNKVTEKGKDVELRCDPISGHTALYWYRQSLGQGLEFLIYFQGNSAPDKSGLPSDRFSAERTGGSVSTLTIQRTQQEDSAVYLCASSLGLAGGQGTQYFGPGTRLLVL.

This clone was seen once. CDR3 nucleotide sequence: TGTGCCAGCAGCTTAGTTTCCTTGGGCCAGAAATATGGCTACACCTTC. Protein sequence: CASSLVSLGQKYGYTF. The J gene is TRBJ1-2, the V gene TRBV7-9; D remains unclear. Trimming cost V 1 base and J 5 bases, with 17 bases left between them. Germline lookup yields CDR1 SEHNR and CDR2 FQNEAQ (reference sequence). This CDR3 is 16 amino acids long.

This chain links TRBV2 with TRBJ2-2; TRBD2 matches 13 bases. The CDR3 totals 17 residues. Trimming took 4 bases from V and 0 from J; bases not matched to a gene: 2. CDR1 and CDR2 from the germline V gene are SNHLY and FYNNEI. The CDR3 DNA follows: TGTGCCAGCAGTGGGACTAGCGGGGGCGCGAACACCGGGGAGCTGTTTTTT. It translates to CASSGTSGGANTGELFF.

The chain recombines TRBV11-2 with TRBJ2-7; D possibly corresponds to TRBD1 (5 bases). Germline V gene lookup returns CDR1 SGHAT and CDR2 FQNNGV. The CDR3 runs to 14 residues. Trimming pared 1 base from V and 3 bases from J, leaving 10 bases between. Written as DNA, the CDR3 is TGTGCCAGCAGCTTAGGACAGATACTCTACGAGCAGTACTTC. Protein: CASSLGQILYEQYF.

V usage is TRBV6-6 and J usage is TRBJ2-3, with D perhaps TRBD2 (6 bases). V lost 6 bases to trimming and J lost 6 bases, with 10 bases between them. This CDR3 comprises 12 residues. The germline V gene encodes CDR1 MNHNY and CDR2 SVGAGI (reference sequence). The CDR3 protein is CASREGRDTQYF. The CDR3 coding sequence is TGTGCCAGCAGGGAGGGCCGTGATACGCAGTATTTT.

The V and J genes are TRBV6-5 and TRBJ2-7, with D possibly being TRBD1 (5 bases). CDR1 and CDR2 (germline): MNHEY, SVGAGI. V lost 0 bases and J lost 7, with 19 bases in between. The length of the CDR3 is 16 residues. CDR3 residues: CASSYSGRGRLGEQYF. CDR3 DNA: TGTGCCAGCAGTTACTCGGGAAGGGGAAGGCTTGGGGAGCAGTACTTC.

The rearrangement joins TRBV11-3 to TRBJ2-5; D is uncertain. V gave up 1 base and J gave up 1 base, with 7 bases separating them. This CDR3 is 14 amino acids long. Germline V gene data show CDR1 as SGHNT and CDR2 as YENEEA. The CDR3 protein is CASSLVGSQETQYF. The CDR3 nucleotides are TGTGCCAGCAGCTTAGTTGGCAGCCAAGAGACCCAGTACTTC.

This chain links TRBV7-8 with TRBJ1-1; D is possibly TRBD1 (6 bases). The V end was cut by 1 base, the J end by 4 bases, with 7 bases between. This CDR3 comprises 13 residues. The germline V gene encodes CDR1 SGHVS and CDR2 FQNEAQ. CDR3 bases: TGTGCCAGCAGCTTAGACAGGGCCACTGAAGCTTTCTTT. Protein sequence: CASSLDRATEAFF. Drawing the rest from reference TRBV7-8 and TRBJ1-1, the complete variable domain is GAGVSQSPRYKVAKRGQDVALRCDPISGHVSLFWYQQALGQGPEFLTYFQNEAQLDKSGLPSDRFFAERPEGSVSTLKIQRTQQEDSAVYLCASSLDRATEAFFGQGTRLTVV.

V usage is TRBV7-9 and J usage is TRBJ1-5; D is uncertain. Trimming pared 3 bases from V and 4 bases from J, leaving 7 bases between. Germline values: CDR1 SEHNR, CDR2 FQNEAQ (reference sequence). The CDR3 is 13 residues long. The CDR3 loop reads CASSLDGNQPQHF. CDR3 sequence (DNA): TGTGCCAGCAGCTTGGACGGGAATCAGCCCCAGCATTTT. Combining the CDR3 with reference TRBV7-9 and TRBJ1-5 gives the whole variable domain DTGVSQNPRHKITKRGQNVTFRCDPISEHNRLYWYRQTLGQGPEFLTYFQNEAQLEKSRLLSDRFSAERPKGSFSTLEIQRTEQGDSAMYLCASSLDGNQPQHFGDGTRLSIL.

By sample share, this clone is medium-sized. V usage is TRBV18 and J usage is TRBJ1-2; D call uncertain. V was trimmed by 8 bases and J by 3 bases, leaving 22 bases between them. The CDR3 totals 16 residues. The germline gives CDR1 KGHSH, CDR2 LQKENI. CDR3 bases: TGTGCCAGCGCACGCGATTTCGGTTATGCGGACTATGGCTACACCTTC. It specifies CASARDFGYADYGYTF.

V and J are TRBV15 and TRBJ1-2; 7 bases line up with TRBD1. V trimming: 0 bases; J trimming: 6 bases; junction bases outside the gene matches: 4. From germline, CDR1 is LNHNV and CDR2 YYDKDF (reference sequence). This CDR3 has 14 amino acids. The CDR3 protein is CATSRDLQGDGYTF. The CDR3 DNA follows: TGTGCCACCAGCAGAGATCTCCAGGGGGATGGCTACACCTTC.

The chain links TRBV7-2 to TRBJ2-7, with 13 bases that match TRBD2. From germline, CDR1 is SGHTA and CDR2 FQGNSA. The CDR3 is 16 residues long. The V gene end was trimmed by 5 bases and the J gene end by 4 bases; junction bases not matched to a gene: 8. CDR3 in DNA: TGTGCCAGCAGCAATATTAGACTAGCGGGAGGATACGAGCAGTACTTC. Translated, it gives CASSNIRLAGGYEQYF.

CDR3 protein: CASRERFPTDTQYF. CDR3 sequence (DNA): TGTGCCAGCAGGGAGAGGTTTCCCACAGATACGCAGTATTTT. V and J are TRBV4-2 and TRBJ2-3, with D unresolved. Germline CDR1 reads LGHNA; CDR2 reads YNFKEQ. The CDR3 contains 14 residues. The V end lost 6 bases, the J end lost 2 bases, and 12 bases lay between the germline ends.

This chain joins TRBV5-5 and TRBJ1-3; D may be TRBD1 (6 bases). The CDR3 is made up of 14 amino acids. The germline V and J ends were trimmed by 2 bases and 4 bases, with 10 bases remaining between them. CDR1 SGHKS and CDR2 YYEKEE come from the germline V gene (reference sequence). CDR3 loop: CASSLSGDGNTIYF. The CDR3 nucleotides are TGTGCCAGCAGCTTATCAGGGGACGGAAACACCATATATTTT. Looking up the rest from reference TRBV5-5 and TRBJ1-3 gives the full variable domain: DAGVTQSPTHLIKTRGQQVTLRCSPISGHKSVSWYQQVLGQGPQFIFQYYEKEERGRGNFPDRFSARQFPNYSSELNVNALLLGDSALYLCASSLSGDGNTIYFGEGSWLTVV.

This chain links TRBV6-5 with TRBJ1-2; D possibly corresponds to TRBD1 (6 bases). V shed 6 bases and J shed 0 bases, with 11 bases lying between them. CDR1 is MNHEY and CDR2 is SVGAGI in the germline V gene. The CDR3 has 14 amino acids. Written as DNA, the CDR3 is TGTGCCAGCAGGCGGACAGTAGCTAACTATGGCTACACCTTC. Translation gives CASRRTVANYGYTF.

The table lists this clone with a count of one. The gene calls are TRBV7-8 and TRBJ2-5; 7 bases map to TRBD1. With V trimmed by 5 bases and J by 5 bases, 11 bases remained unmatched. Germline-derived CDR1 and CDR2 are SGHVS and FQNEAQ. This CDR3 is built from 15 residues. CDR3 loop: CASSPSTGIEETQYF. The CDR3 DNA reads TGTGCCAGCAGCCCGTCGACAGGGATCGAGGAGACCCAGTACTTC.

This chain connects TRBV6-6 to TRBJ2-7; 7 bases line up with TRBD2. Germline trimming cut 2 bases from V and 3 bases from J; bases unmatched to any gene: 4. Germline V CDR1 and CDR2: MNHNY, SVGAGI (reference sequence). CDR3 size: 14 residues. CDR3 amino acids: CASSYHTGGYEQYF. The CDR3 coding sequence is TGTGCCAGCAGTTACCATACGGGGGGCTACGAGCAGTACTTC.

The chain combines TRBV6-5 with TRBJ2-5; tentatively, D is TRBD1 or TRBD2 (6 bases each). V was trimmed by 2 bases and J by 5 bases, leaving 12 bases between them. The CDR3 runs to 14 residues. Germline V gene sequence: CDR1 MNHEY, CDR2 SVGAGI. The CDR3 is CASSYVGGWETQYF. The CDR3 DNA follows: TGTGCCAGCAGTTACGTGGGGGGCTGGGAGACCCAGTACTTC.

The V gene is TRBV20-1, the J gene TRBJ2-1; D not resolved. Germline V gene sequence: CDR1 DFQATT, CDR2 SNEGSKA (reference sequence). V was pared by 0 bases and J by 7 bases, with 1 base between. The CDR3 has 10 amino acids. As DNA, the CDR3 is TGCAGTGCTAGAGAGAATGAGCAGTTCTTC. It yields the protein CSARENEQFF.

This clone counts as medium-sized. This rearrangement joins TRBV2 to TRBJ1-1, with no clear D. V was clipped by 6 bases and J by 2 bases, with 4 bases between them. This CDR3 contains 11 residues. Germline V gene sequence: CDR1 SNHLY, CDR2 FYNNEI. The CDR3 here is CASRVNTEAFF. CDR3 bases: TGTGCCAGCAGAGTAAACACTGAAGCTTTCTTT.

This clone was detected only a few times. This chain joins TRBV6-6 and TRBJ2-2; 14 bases align to TRBD2. The CDR3 loop spans 14 amino acids. Unmatched junction bases numbered 1, after V lost 6 bases and J lost 7 bases. The V gene's germline CDR1 is MNHNY and CDR2 SVGAGI (reference sequence). The CDR3 bases are TGTGCCAGCAGAGGACTAGCGGGGGGCGGGGAGCTGTTTTTT. This translates into CASRGLAGGGELFF.

V is TRBV11-3 and J is TRBJ2-5, with D possibly matching TRBD2 (6 bases). The end of the DNA is better explained by TRBJ2-7, so the J call may be wrong. The CDR3 contains 15 residues. The germline CDR1 and CDR2 sequences are SGHNT and YENEEA. CDR3 protein: CASSLDPGAGDEQYF. Here the CDR3 DNA reads TGTGCCAGCAGCTTAGATCCCGGAGCGGGTGACGAGCAGTACTTC.